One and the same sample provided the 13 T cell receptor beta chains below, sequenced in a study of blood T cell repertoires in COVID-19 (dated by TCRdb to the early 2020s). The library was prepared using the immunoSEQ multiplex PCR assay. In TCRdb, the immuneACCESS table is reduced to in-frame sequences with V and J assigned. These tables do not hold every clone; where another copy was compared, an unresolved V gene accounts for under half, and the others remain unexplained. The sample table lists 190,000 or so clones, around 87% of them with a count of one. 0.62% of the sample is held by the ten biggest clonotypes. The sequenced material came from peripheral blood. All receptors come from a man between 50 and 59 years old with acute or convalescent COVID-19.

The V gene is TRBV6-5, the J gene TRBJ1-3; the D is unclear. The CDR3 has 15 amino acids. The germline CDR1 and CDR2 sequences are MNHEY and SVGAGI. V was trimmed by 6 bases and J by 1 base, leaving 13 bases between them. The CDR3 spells CASSRLMESGNTIYF. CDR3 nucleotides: TGTGCCAGCAGCCGCCTTATGGAGTCTGGAAACACCATATATTTT.

CDR3 protein: CASSLELNYGYTF. For the CDR3, the DNA is TGTGCCAGCAGCTTAGAACTAAACTATGGCTACACCTTC. The V call is TRBV7-9, the J call TRBJ1-2, with D unclear. The germline V gene has CDR1 SEHNR and CDR2 FQNEAQ (reference sequence). The V end was cut by 1 base, the J end by 2 bases, with 5 bases between. CDR3 length equals 13 residues.

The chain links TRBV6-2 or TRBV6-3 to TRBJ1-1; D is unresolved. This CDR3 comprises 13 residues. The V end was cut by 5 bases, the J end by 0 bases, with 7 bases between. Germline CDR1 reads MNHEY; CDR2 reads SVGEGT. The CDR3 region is CASSTTLNTEAFF. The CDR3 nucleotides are TGTGCCAGCAGTACAACACTGAACACTGAAGCTTTCTTT.

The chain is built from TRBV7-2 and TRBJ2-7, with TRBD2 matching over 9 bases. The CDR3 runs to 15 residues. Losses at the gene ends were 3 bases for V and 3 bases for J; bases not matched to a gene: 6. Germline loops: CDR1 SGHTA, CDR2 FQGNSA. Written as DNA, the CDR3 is TGTGCCAGCAGCTTGACTAGCGGAGACCTCTACGAGCAGTACTTC. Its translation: CASSLTSGDLYEQYF. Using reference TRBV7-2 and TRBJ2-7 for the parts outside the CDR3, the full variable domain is GAGVSQSPSNKVTEKGKDVELRCDPISGHTALYWYRQSLGQGLEFLIYFQGNSAPDKSGLPSDRFSAERTGGSVSTLTIQRTQQEDSAVYLCASSLTSGDLYEQYFGPGTRLTVT.

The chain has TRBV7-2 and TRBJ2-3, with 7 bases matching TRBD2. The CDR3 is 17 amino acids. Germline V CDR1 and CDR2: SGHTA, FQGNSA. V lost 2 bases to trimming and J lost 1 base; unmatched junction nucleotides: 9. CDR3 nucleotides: TGTGCCAGCAGCTTATTGTGGGGGACTAAGGGCACAGATACGCAGTATTTT. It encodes CASSLLWGTKGTDTQYF.

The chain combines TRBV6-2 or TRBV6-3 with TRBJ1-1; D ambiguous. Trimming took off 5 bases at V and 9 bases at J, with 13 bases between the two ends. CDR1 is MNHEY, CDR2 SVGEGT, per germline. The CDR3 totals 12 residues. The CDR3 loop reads CASSPQLVKAFF. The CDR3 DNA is TGTGCCAGCAGTCCGCAGCTAGTTAAAGCTTTCTTT.

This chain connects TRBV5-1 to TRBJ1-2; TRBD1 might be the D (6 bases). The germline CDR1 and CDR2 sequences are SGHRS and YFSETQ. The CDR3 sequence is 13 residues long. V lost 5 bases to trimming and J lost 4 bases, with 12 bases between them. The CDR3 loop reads CASRWDTPYGYTF. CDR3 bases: TGCGCCAGCAGATGGGACACTCCCTATGGCTACACCTTC.

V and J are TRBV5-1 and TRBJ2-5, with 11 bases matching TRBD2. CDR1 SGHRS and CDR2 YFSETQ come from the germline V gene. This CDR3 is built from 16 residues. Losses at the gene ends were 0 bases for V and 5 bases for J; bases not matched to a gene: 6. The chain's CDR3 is CASSLGLAGQSETQYF. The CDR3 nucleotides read TGCGCCAGCAGCTTGGGACTAGCGGGGCAAAGTGAGACCCAGTACTTC.

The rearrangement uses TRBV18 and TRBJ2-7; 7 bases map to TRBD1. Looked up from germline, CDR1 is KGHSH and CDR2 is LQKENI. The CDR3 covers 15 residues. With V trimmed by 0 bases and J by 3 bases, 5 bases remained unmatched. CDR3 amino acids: CASSPPTTGRYEQYF. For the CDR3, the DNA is TGTGCCAGCTCACCACCTACGACAGGGCGCTACGAGCAGTACTTC.

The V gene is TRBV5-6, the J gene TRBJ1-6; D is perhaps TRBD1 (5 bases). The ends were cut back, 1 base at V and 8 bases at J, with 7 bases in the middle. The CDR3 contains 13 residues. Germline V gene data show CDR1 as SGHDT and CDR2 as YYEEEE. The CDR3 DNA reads TGTGCCAGCAGCTTGTGGGGGGATTCACCCCTCCACTTT. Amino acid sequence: CASSLWGDSPLHF.

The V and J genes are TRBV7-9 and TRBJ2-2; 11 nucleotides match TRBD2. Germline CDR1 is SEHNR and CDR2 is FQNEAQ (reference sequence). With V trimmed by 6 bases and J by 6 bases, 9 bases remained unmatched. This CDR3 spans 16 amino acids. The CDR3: CASSPTSGRLSGELFF. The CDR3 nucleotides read TGTGCCAGCAGTCCCACTAGCGGGAGATTGTCCGGGGAGCTGTTTTTT.

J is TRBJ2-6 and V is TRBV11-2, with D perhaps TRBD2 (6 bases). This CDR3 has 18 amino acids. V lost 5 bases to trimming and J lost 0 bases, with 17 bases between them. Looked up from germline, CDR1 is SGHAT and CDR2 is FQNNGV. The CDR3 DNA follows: TGTGCCAGCAGCCAGGAGGGGCCCTTTTACTCTGGGGCCAACGTCCTGACTTTC. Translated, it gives CASSQEGPFYSGANVLTF.

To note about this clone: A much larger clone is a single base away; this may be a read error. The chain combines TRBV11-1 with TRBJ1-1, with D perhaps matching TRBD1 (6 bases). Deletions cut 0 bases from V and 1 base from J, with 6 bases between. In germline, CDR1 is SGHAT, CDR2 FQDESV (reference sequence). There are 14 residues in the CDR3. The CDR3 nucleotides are TGTGCCAGCAGCTTAGCAGGGGGGAACACTGAAGCTTTCTTT. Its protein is CASSLAGGNTEAFF.